This record covers a single TCR beta chain. The target antigen is unknown. The data were taken from a study of OX40 agonist ivuxolimab in advanced cancers. Study overall: Three patients had partial responses: one hepatocellular carcinoma, two cutaneous melanoma.

The V and J ends lost 5 bases and 5 bases respectively, with 19 bases between them. This CDR3 has 15 residues. Germline CDR1 and CDR2: SGHTA and FQGNSA. General study findings and limits: On average, CD8+ T cells had more expanded clones than CD4+.

Generated by immunoSEQ multiplex PCR, the TCRdb table keeps only in-frame clones and is missing some. Of roughly 34,000 clones in the sample, more than 70% were seen once. This receptor was identified in an adult with an advanced solid tumor such as melanoma, head and neck, liver or kidney cancer. Sample: CD4+ or CD8+ T cells sorted from blood, taken in a trial of the OX40 agonist ivuxolimab. The gene calls are TRBV7-2 and TRBJ2-7, with D perhaps TRBD1 or TRBD2 (6 bases each). In nucleotides, the CDR3 is TGTGCCAGCAGCGTACAGGGAGGACATTTCAACGAGCAGTACTTC. This gives the protein CASSVQGGHFNEQYF.